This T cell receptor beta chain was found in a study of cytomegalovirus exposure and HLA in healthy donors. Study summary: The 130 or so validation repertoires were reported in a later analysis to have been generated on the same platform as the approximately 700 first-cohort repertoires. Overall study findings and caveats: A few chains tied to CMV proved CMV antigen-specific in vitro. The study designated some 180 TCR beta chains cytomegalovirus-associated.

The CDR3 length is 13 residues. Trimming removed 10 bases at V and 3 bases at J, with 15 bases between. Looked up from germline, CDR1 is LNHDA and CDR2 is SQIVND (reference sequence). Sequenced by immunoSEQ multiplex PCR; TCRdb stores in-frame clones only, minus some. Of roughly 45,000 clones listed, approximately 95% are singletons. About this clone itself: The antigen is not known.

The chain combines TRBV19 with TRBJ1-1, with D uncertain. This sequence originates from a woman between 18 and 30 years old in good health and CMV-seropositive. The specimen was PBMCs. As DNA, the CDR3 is TGTGCCACAGCCAAAGGAGGTGACACTGAAGCTTTCTTT. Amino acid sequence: CATAKGGDTEAFF.